This is a list of T cell receptor beta chains from one sample in a study of OX40 agonist ivuxolimab in advanced cancers. Data came from immunoSEQ multiplex PCR; TCRdb stores just in-frame clones and leaves some out. The sample has approximately 82,000 clones, around 90% seen once; the top ten hold about a tenth. Source: CD4+ or CD8+ T cells sorted from blood, taken in a trial of the OX40 agonist ivuxolimab. The receptors were gathered from an adult with an advanced solid tumor such as melanoma, head and neck, liver or kidney cancer. Both conserved end residues are part of each CDR3. D genes are given only for firm matches. Clone size, where shown, is once, few, many, or a class for clones that have expanded.

D: .
J: TRBJ1-1
size: .
V: TRBV6-5
DNA: TGTGCCAGCAGTTACTTGGCCTCAAGGGGGAACACTGAAGCTTTCTTT
CDR3: CASSYLASRGNTEAFF

D: TRBD1
J: TRBJ1-3
size: .
V: TRBV4-1
DNA: TGCGCCAGCAGCCATGTGCTCCTACCAGCCCTTGGACAGGGCCCACGGACCATATATTTT
CDR3: CASSHVLLPALGQGPRTIYF

D: TRBD2
J: TRBJ2-3
size: .
V: TRBV5-1
DNA: TGCGCCAGCAGTTCCCCTTCGGGGGGGCCTCAAGATACGCAGTATTTT
CDR3: CASSSPSGGPQDTQYF

D: TRBD1
J: TRBJ1-2
size: few
V: TRBV27
DNA: TGTGCCAGCAGTTCAGGACAGGGAGGTGGCTACACCTTC
CDR3: CASSSGQGGGYTF

D: TRBD2
J: TRBJ2-4
size: .
V: TRBV18
DNA: TGTGCCAGCTCACAACTCGTGGGAGGGGACATTCAGTACTTC
CDR3: CASSQLVGGDIQYF

D: TRBD1
J: TRBJ1-2
size: .
V: TRBV19
DNA: TGTGCCAGTAGATTTACCGGGACAGATTATTATGGCTACATCTTC
CDR3: CASRFTGTDYYGYIF

D: .
J: TRBJ2-3
size: .
V: TRBV9
DNA: TGTGCCAGCAGCGCGCGTCCCTTCACAGATACGCAGTATTTT
CDR3: CASSARPFTDTQYF

D: TRBD1
J: TRBJ2-3
size: .
V: TRBV19
DNA: TGTGCCAGTAGTAGAGGGACAGGTGGTGGCACAGATACGCAGTATTTT
CDR3: CASSRGTGGGTDTQYF

D: .
J: TRBJ1-6
size: .
V: TRBV28
DNA: TGTGCCAGCAGTTCGTCTGGGGTTAATTCACCCCTCCACTTT
CDR3: CASSSSGVNSPLHF

D: .
J: TRBJ1-4
size: .
V: TRBV5-1
DNA: TGCGCCAGCAGCTCGGACCCATCGGGTGAAAAACTGTTTTTT
CDR3: CASSSDPSGEKLFF

D: .
J: TRBJ2-1
size: .
V: TRBV5-4
DNA: TGTGCCAGCAGCTTGGGATCGGGGGCCTCTGGGTACAATGAGCAGTTCTTC
CDR3: CASSLGSGASGYNEQFF

D: TRBD1
J: TRBJ2-2
size: .
V: TRBV2
DNA: TGTGCCAGCAGTGAATCGACAGGGGAATGGGAGCTGTTTTTT
CDR3: CASSESTGEWELFF

D: .
J: TRBJ2-5
size: .
V: TRBV5-1
DNA: TGCGCCAGCAGCTTGCGTCAGGCCGTCGGGACCCAGTACTTC
CDR3: CASSLRQAVGTQYF

D: .
J: TRBJ2-5
size: .
V: TRBV28
DNA: TGTGCCAGCAGTTTAGGCAGCCAAGAGACCCAGTACTTC
CDR3: CASSLGSQETQYF

D: TRBD2
J: TRBJ2-7
size: .
V: TRBV2
DNA: TGTGCCAGCGGAGGGACTAGCGGGAGAGTAGCGGACGAGCAGTACTTC
CDR3: CASGGTSGRVADEQYF

D: .
J: TRBJ2-5
size: .
V: TRBV6-5
DNA: TGTGCCAGCAGGACACCCGGAGGAAAAGAGACCCAGTACTTC
CDR3: CASRTPGGKETQYF

D: TRBD2
J: TRBJ2-7
size: .
V: TRBV7-2
DNA: TGTGCCAGCAGCCCCGTGTCGACTAGCGGGAACTACGAGCAGTACTTC
CDR3: CASSPVSTSGNYEQYF

D: .
J: TRBJ2-7
size: .
V: TRBV29-1
DNA: TGCAGCGTCTCTGCCATGGGCCGGATCGCCTACGAGCAGTACTTC
CDR3: CSVSAMGRIAYEQYF

D: TRBD2
J: TRBJ2-2
size: .
V: TRBV19
DNA: TGTGCCAGTAGTATGCTAGCGGGAGGTCCCGGGGAGCTGTTTTTT
CDR3: CASSMLAGGPGELFF

D: TRBD1
J: TRBJ2-7
size: once
V: TRBV5-6
DNA: TGTGCCAGCAGCCAATTCCCCCTATTCGACAGGGTCTTCTACGAGCAGTACTTC
CDR3: CASSQFPLFDRVFYEQYF

D: .
J: TRBJ1-1
size: once
V: TRBV6-1
DNA: TGTGCCAGCAGTGAAATAACTGAAGCTTTCTTT
CDR3: CASSEITEAFF

D: .
J: TRBJ2-7
size: once
V: TRBV7-9
DNA: TGTGCCAGCAGCCCAGGGGCTTCGGAAAACTACGAGCAGTACTTC
CDR3: CASSPGASENYEQYF

D: .
J: TRBJ1-6
size: .
V: TRBV5-8
DNA: TGTGCCAGCAGCTGGGTACAGACTTATAATTCACCCCTCCACTTT
CDR3: CASSWVQTYNSPLHF

D: TRBD1
J: TRBJ1-2
size: .
V: TRBV27
DNA: TGTGCCAGCAGTTTTTCCCAGGGGGCTAGATATGGCTACACCTTC
CDR3: CASSFSQGARYGYTF

D: TRBD1
J: TRBJ2-5
size: .
V: TRBV29-1
DNA: TGCAGCGTTGGGGGACAGCAAGAGACCCAGTACTTC
CDR3: CSVGGQQETQYF